These T cell receptor beta chains were read from a single sample in a study of T cells in Graves' hyperthyroidism and ophthalmopathy. TCRdb used MiXCR to reprocess the multiplex PCR reads, holding one entry per CDR3 protein. The sample shows fewer than 450,000 distinct CDR3 sequences, approximately 18% of them seen only once. The sequenced material came from blood. These TCRs come from a man aged 18 to 29 with Graves' ophthalmopathy. CDR3s include the opening cysteine and the closing phenylalanine or tryptophan. The order of the fields is J gene, clone size, D gene, V gene, CDR3 DNA, CDR3 protein. A D gene is named only where the DNA matches it firmly. A clone size is listed for some rows: how often the clone was seen (once, few, many), or a class if it is expanded.

J gene: TRBJ1-5
clone size: .
D gene: TRBD1
V gene: TRBV19
CDR3 DNA: TGTGCCAGTAGCCAGACAGGGCGTAAAGTGAGCAATCAGCCCCAGCATTTT
CDR3 protein: CASSQTGRKVSNQPQHF

J gene: TRBJ2-7
clone size: many
D gene: .
V gene: TRBV9
CDR3 DNA: TGTGCCAGCAGCGTAGATGGCGGGCTAGGGGGGATCGAGCAGTACTTC
CDR3 protein: CASSVDGGLGGIEQYF

J gene: TRBJ2-5
clone size: many
D gene: .
V gene: TRBV24-1
CDR3 DNA: TGTGCCACCGCTGAACTGACCGCCGAGACCCAGTACTTC
CDR3 protein: CATAELTAETQYF

J gene: TRBJ2-7
clone size: many
D gene: .
V gene: TRBV12-3/TRBV12-4
CDR3 DNA: TGTGCCAGCAGTTTAGGGGGGGAATACGAGCAGTACTTC
CDR3 protein: CASSLGGEYEQYF

J gene: TRBJ1-1
clone size: many
D gene: TRBD1
V gene: TRBV28
CDR3 DNA: TGTGCCAGCAGTGCGACAGGGGCCGTGAACACTGAAGCTTTCTTT
CDR3 protein: CASSATGAVNTEAFF

J gene: TRBJ2-5
clone size: few
D gene: TRBD2
V gene: TRBV7-9
CDR3 DNA: TGTGCCAGCAGTCGGGACTCTAGCGGGGGGCGAAACCAAGAGACCCAGTACTTC
CDR3 protein: CASSRDSSGGRNQETQYF

J gene: TRBJ2-1
clone size: many
D gene: TRBD2
V gene: TRBV7-9
CDR3 DNA: TGTGCCAGCAGCTTAGAACGGGAGGTCGGTGAGCAGTTCTTC
CDR3 protein: CASSLEREVGEQFF

J gene: TRBJ2-1
clone size: many
D gene: .
V gene: TRBV2
CDR3 DNA: TGTGCCAGCAGTGAAGGAGGCGAGCAGTTCTTC
CDR3 protein: CASSEGGEQFF

J gene: TRBJ2-3
clone size: .
D gene: .
V gene: TRBV3-1
CDR3 DNA: TGTGCCAGCAGCATCTCTAGCGACTACACAGATACGCAGTATTTT
CDR3 protein: CASSISSDYTDTQYF

J gene: TRBJ2-7
clone size: .
D gene: .
V gene: TRBV13
CDR3 DNA: TGTGCCAGCAGCCGCACCCGATTCTACGAGCAGTACTTC
CDR3 protein: CASSRTRFYEQYF

J gene: TRBJ1-1
clone size: many
D gene: .
V gene: TRBV24-1
CDR3 DNA: TGTGCCACCAGTGATTTGCAAAGAGGGGTGGGGGCTTTCTTT
CDR3 protein: CATSDLQRGVGAFF

J gene: TRBJ1-2
clone size: many
D gene: TRBD1
V gene: TRBV28
CDR3 DNA: TGTGCCAGCAGTTGGGGACAGGGGTCTGGCTACACCTTC
CDR3 protein: CASSWGQGSGYTF

J gene: TRBJ2-1
clone size: many
D gene: .
V gene: TRBV20-1
CDR3 DNA: TGCAGTGCTAGCCTCGACTTGAACAATGAGCAGTTCTTC
CDR3 protein: CSASLDLNNEQFF

J gene: TRBJ2-1
clone size: few
D gene: .
V gene: TRBV6-2/TRBV6-3
CDR3 DNA: TGTGCCAGCAGTTACGAGGCCCGCTCCTACAATGAGCAGTTCTTC
CDR3 protein: CASSYEARSYNEQFF

J gene: TRBJ2-1
clone size: many
D gene: TRBD2
V gene: TRBV6-1
CDR3 DNA: TGTGCCAGCAGTACGGGAGGTAGCGGGGAGTTCTACAATGAGCAGTTCTTC
CDR3 protein: CASSTGGSGEFYNEQFF

J gene: TRBJ2-7
clone size: many
D gene: .
V gene: TRBV11-2
CDR3 DNA: TGTGCCAGCAGCTTAGAGGTGGGACGTGTCTACGAGCAGTACTTC
CDR3 protein: CASSLEVGRVYEQYF

J gene: TRBJ2-5
clone size: .
D gene: TRBD1
V gene: TRBV20-1
CDR3 DNA: TGCAGTGCTACTGGGACAGTCCAAGAGACCCAGTACTTC
CDR3 protein: CSATGTVQETQYF

J gene: TRBJ2-5
clone size: few
D gene: .
V gene: TRBV19
CDR3 DNA: TGTGCCAGTAGTAATCCGGGTTCAAAGACCCAGTACTTC
CDR3 protein: CASSNPGSKTQYF

J gene: TRBJ2-7
clone size: many
D gene: .
V gene: TRBV12-3/TRBV12-4
CDR3 DNA: TGTGCCAGCAGTTTAGCGCTTGGACAGAACCTCTACGAGCAGTACTTC
CDR3 protein: CASSLALGQNLYEQYF

J gene: TRBJ2-2
clone size: few
D gene: .
V gene: TRBV20-1
CDR3 DNA: TGCAGTACGTGGGACATCCTGACAGGGGAGCTGTTTTTT
CDR3 protein: CSTWDILTGELFF

J gene: TRBJ2-1
clone size: once
D gene: TRBD1
V gene: TRBV12-3/TRBV12-4
CDR3 DNA: TGTGCCAGCAGTACACCAGGGGGTAAGGACAATGAGCAGTTCTTC
CDR3 protein: CASSTPGGKDNEQFF

J gene: TRBJ2-3
clone size: many
D gene: .
V gene: TRBV11-3
CDR3 DNA: TGTGCCAGCAGCTTCGGGGGCTCCCAAGATACGCAGTATTTT
CDR3 protein: CASSFGGSQDTQYF

J gene: TRBJ2-7
clone size: many
D gene: TRBD1
V gene: TRBV11-2
CDR3 DNA: TGTGCCAGCAGCTTAGGCGGGACAGGGGGCAAGCAGTACTTC
CDR3 protein: CASSLGGTGGKQYF

J gene: TRBJ2-1
clone size: .
D gene: TRBD2
V gene: TRBV7-9
CDR3 DNA: TGTGCCAGCAGCCGGATTAGCGGGAATGAGCAGTTCTTC
CDR3 protein: CASSRISGNEQFF

J gene: TRBJ2-3
clone size: few
D gene: .
V gene: TRBV5-1
CDR3 DNA: TGCGCCAGCAGCTTGGACCCCTCTAGCACAGATACGCAGTATTTT
CDR3 protein: CASSLDPSSTDTQYF

J gene: TRBJ2-7
clone size: few
D gene: .
V gene: TRBV7-2
CDR3 DNA: TGTGCCAGCGGCCCCTTTGAGGGGAGGGAGCAGTACTTC
CDR3 protein: CASGPFEGREQYF

J gene: TRBJ2-7
clone size: few
D gene: .
V gene: TRBV4-1
CDR3 DNA: TGCGCCAGCAGCCAAGATAGGTACGGGGCTTCCTACGAGCAGTACTTC
CDR3 protein: CASSQDRYGASYEQYF

J gene: TRBJ1-1
clone size: many
D gene: .
V gene: TRBV28
CDR3 DNA: TGTGCCAGCAGTTTATCCCCCCAGGCCACTGAAGCTTTCTTT
CDR3 protein: CASSLSPQATEAFF

J gene: TRBJ1-5
clone size: many
D gene: .
V gene: TRBV12-3/TRBV12-4
CDR3 DNA: TGTGCCAGCAGTTCCTACGGGGGTGTCCCTAATCAGCCCCAGCATTTT
CDR3 protein: CASSSYGGVPNQPQHF

J gene: TRBJ1-1
clone size: many
D gene: .
V gene: TRBV12-3/TRBV12-4
CDR3 DNA: TGTGCCAGCAGTTATTTACAGGGCACTGAAGCTTTCTTT
CDR3 protein: CASSYLQGTEAFF

J gene: TRBJ2-7
clone size: many
D gene: .
V gene: TRBV7-9
CDR3 DNA: TGTGCCAGCAGCTTAATACAGGGTGCCTACGAGCAGTACTTC
CDR3 protein: CASSLIQGAYEQYF

J gene: TRBJ2-7
clone size: .
D gene: .
V gene: TRBV29-1
CDR3 DNA: TGCAGCGTCTCCCTAGGACACGAGCAGTACTTC
CDR3 protein: CSVSLGHEQYF

J gene: TRBJ2-3
clone size: many
D gene: .
V gene: TRBV11-2
CDR3 DNA: TGTGCCAGCAGCCCATCTGCGGGGGCGGACCCAGATACGCAGTATTTT
CDR3 protein: CASSPSAGADPDTQYF

J gene: TRBJ2-5
clone size: many
D gene: TRBD2
V gene: TRBV7-2
CDR3 DNA: TGTGCCAGCAGCTTGAGGGCGGGGGAAGAGACCCAGTACTTC
CDR3 protein: CASSLRAGEETQYF

J gene: TRBJ2-1
clone size: few
D gene: TRBD1
V gene: TRBV20-1
CDR3 DNA: TGCAGTGCTACCCGACAGGGTCCTGAGCAGTTCTTC
CDR3 protein: CSATRQGPEQFF

J gene: TRBJ2-2
clone size: many
D gene: .
V gene: TRBV2
CDR3 DNA: TGTGCCAGCAGTGTGATGGGTTCAGGCACCGGGGAGCTGTTTTTT
CDR3 protein: CASSVMGSGTGELFF

J gene: TRBJ1-1
clone size: many
D gene: TRBD1
V gene: TRBV27
CDR3 DNA: TGTGCCAGCAGTACAGGGGCTCAAGAAGCTTTCTTT
CDR3 protein: CASSTGAQEAFF

J gene: TRBJ1-2
clone size: many
D gene: .
V gene: TRBV20-1
CDR3 DNA: TGCAGTGCCCCGGACGCAACCAACTATGGCTACACCTTC
CDR3 protein: CSAPDATNYGYTF

J gene: TRBJ2-5
clone size: .
D gene: TRBD2
V gene: TRBV5-1
CDR3 DNA: TGCGCCAGCAGCTTGACCGGGACTAGCGGGGCCAACAACCAGTACTTC
CDR3 protein: CASSLTGTSGANNQYF

J gene: TRBJ2-2
clone size: many
D gene: .
V gene: TRBV11-2
CDR3 DNA: TGTGCCAGCAGCTTAGAGGCCCCCAGGAGAGGCGCCGGGGAGCTGTTTTTT
CDR3 protein: CASSLEAPRRGAGELFF

J gene: TRBJ2-7
clone size: .
D gene: TRBD1
V gene: TRBV19
CDR3 DNA: TGTGCCAGTAGTATTTGGGGAGACAGGGAACAGCAGTACTTC
CDR3 protein: CASSIWGDREQQYF

J gene: TRBJ1-4
clone size: few
D gene: .
V gene: TRBV19
CDR3 DNA: TGTGCCAGTAGTACAAGACAGAACAACGAAAAACTGTTTTTT
CDR3 protein: CASSTRQNNEKLFF

J gene: TRBJ2-7
clone size: once
D gene: .
V gene: TRBV14
CDR3 DNA: TGTGCCAGCAGCCCTAGCTGGGTAGCCGAGCAGTACTTC
CDR3 protein: CASSPSWVAEQYF

J gene: TRBJ1-5
clone size: many
D gene: TRBD1
V gene: TRBV19
CDR3 DNA: TGTGCCACTGGACCCCGGGACAGGGGGTTAGTTAGCAATCAGCCCCAGCATTTT
CDR3 protein: CATGPRDRGLVSNQPQHF

J gene: TRBJ1-6
clone size: few
D gene: .
V gene: TRBV12-3/TRBV12-4
CDR3 DNA: TGTGCCAGCAGAGACCCTTCTTATAATTCACCCCTCCACTTT
CDR3 protein: CASRDPSYNSPLHF

J gene: TRBJ2-6
clone size: .
D gene: .
V gene: TRBV9
CDR3 DNA: TGTGCCAGCAGAGACAGGATAACTGGGGCCAACGTCCTGACTTTC
CDR3 protein: CASRDRITGANVLTF